The 2 T cell receptor beta chains presented below share a single source sample, sequenced in a study of CD4 T cell repertoires in COVID-19 (dated by TCRdb to about 2021). Antigen specificity for these receptors is unknown. The sample's time point label, in plain terms: sample from a COVID-19-recovered individual after infection. Library preparation used the immunoSEQ multiplex PCR assay. The table comes from immuneACCESS by way of TCRdb, which keeps in-frame sequences with V and J called. Part of the clones is missing from these tables; in studies checked, under half for an unresolved V gene and the rest for unknown reasons. This sample has about 570 clones in its table, and roughly 17% of those were observed once. Less than 20% of the sample goes to the ten largest clones. The specimen comprised memory CD4+ T cells, cultured in vitro, sampled after recovery from COVID-19. The cell subset or site label corresponds to: total CD4+ memory T cells. These receptor sequences come from a human donor who had COVID-19.

By frequency in the sample, this clone is medium-sized (0.01 to 0.1%). This sequence joins TRBV4-2 and TRBJ1-4, with D tentatively TRBD1 (6 bases). CDR3 length: 15 residues. Germline V gives CDR1 LGHNA, CDR2 YNFKEQ. Trimming took off 0 bases at V and 12 bases at J, with 17 bases between the two ends. CDR3 protein: CASSQDDRIGLELFF. The DNA for the CDR3 is TGTGCCAGCAGCCAAGATGACAGGATAGGGCTCGAACTGTTTTTT.

In its sample, this clone was seen a few times. The chain links TRBV28 to TRBJ2-7; tentatively, D is TRBD2 (5 bases). Germline CDR1 MDHEN, CDR2 SYDVKM. Trimming removed 2 bases at V and 5 bases at J, with 16 bases between. This CDR3 is built from 15 residues. The CDR3 coding sequence is TGTGCCAGCAGTTTAAAGCCTAGCCCTCCCCACGAGCAGTACTTC. Amino acids: CASSLKPSPPHEQYF.